The rows below give T cell receptor beta chains drawn from one sample of a study of OX40 agonist ivuxolimab in advanced cancers. Profiling relied on immunoSEQ multiplex PCR, and the TCRdb table lists in-frame clones only, not all of them. This sample yields 45,000 to 60,000 clones, of which roughly 90% are seen a single time; about 7.8% belongs to the top ten. This specimen consisted of CD4+ or CD8+ T cells sorted from blood, obtained in a trial of the OX40 agonist ivuxolimab. The receptors derive from an adult with an advanced solid tumor such as melanoma, head and neck, liver or kidney cancer. Each CDR3 is given with its conserved first and last residue. The D gene is left open where the match is weak. For some rows the clone size is stated as once, few or many, or as a class when expanded; others skip it.

v_gene	abundance	d_gene	j_gene	CDR3nt	CDR3aa
TRBV9	NA	TRBD2	TRBJ2-3	TGTGCCAGCAGCGCCTACCTAGCGGAGGCCACAGATACGCAGTATTTT	CASSAYLAEATDTQYF
TRBV10-1	NA	NA	TRBJ1-3	TGCGCCAGCAGCGATGACGGTTCTGGAAACACCATATATTTT	CASSDDGSGNTIYF
TRBV28	NA	NA	TRBJ2-5	TGTGCCAGCAGTGGGGACGGTCAAGAGACCCAGTACTTC	CASSGDGQETQYF
TRBV7-3	NA	NA	TRBJ2-5	TGTGCCAGCAGCCTACTCCCCGGGGTCCAAGAGACCCAGTACTTC	CASSLLPGVQETQYF
TRBV7-9	NA	NA	TRBJ2-5	TGTGCCAGCAGCCCCCAGTGGGAGACCCAGTACTTC	CASSPQWETQYF
TRBV7-9	NA	TRBD1	TRBJ2-7	TGTGCCAGCAGCCCGAGACAGGGAACCTACGAGCAGTACTTC	CASSPRQGTYEQYF
TRBV28	NA	TRBD1	TRBJ1-5	TGTGCCAGCAGTTCTCGACAGGGAGGGAGTCAGCCCCAGCATTTT	CASSSRQGGSQPQHF
TRBV5-1	NA	NA	TRBJ2-3	TGCGCCAGCAGCCAGTTGACAGATACGCAGTATTTT	CASSQLTDTQYF
TRBV28	NA	TRBD2	TRBJ2-5	TGTGCCAGCAGGCCGACTAGCGGGCCTCAAGAGACCCAGTACTTC	CASRPTSGPQETQYF
TRBV30	NA	NA	TRBJ1-1	TGTGCCTGGAGTGATAGCAATTGGAACACTGAAGCTTTCTTT	CAWSDSNWNTEAFF
TRBV28	NA	NA	TRBJ1-1	TGTGCCAGCAGTTTAAGGCTGAACACTGAAGCTTTCTTT	CASSLRLNTEAFF
TRBV25-1	NA	NA	TRBJ2-5	TGTGCCAGCAAATCGGGGGTCGGGGCGGAGACCCAGTACTTC	CASKSGVGAETQYF
TRBV5-1	NA	NA	TRBJ2-3	TGCGCCAGCAGCTTGGGTAGGGCGGCCACAGATACGCAGTATTTT	CASSLGRAATDTQYF
TRBV7-9	NA	TRBD2	TRBJ2-1	TGTGCCAGCAGCTTGGGACTAGCGGGCCCAGAGGTCAATGAGCAGTTCTTC	CASSLGLAGPEVNEQFF
TRBV10-3	NA	NA	TRBJ2-1	TGTGCCATCAGGGCGAGCGGGCAGAAGTTCTTC	CAIRASGQKFF
TRBV6-6	once	NA	TRBJ1-5	TGTGCCAGCAGCCCTAAGGGCGGGTTCGATCAGCCCCAGCATTTT	CASSPKGGFDQPQHF
TRBV27	NA	NA	TRBJ2-7	TGTGCCAGCAGTCGCTCCGTAGGCTACGAGCAGTACTTC	CASSRSVGYEQYF
TRBV7-9	NA	NA	TRBJ2-1	TGTGCCAGCAGCTTATTCCCTTCTCGGAATGAGCAGTTCTTC	CASSLFPSRNEQFF
TRBV19	NA	NA	TRBJ1-1	TGTGCCAGTAGGTACAGGGATGGTGAAGCTTTCTTT	CASRYRDGEAFF
TRBV19	few	TRBD1	TRBJ1-2	TGTGCCAGTACCCCTTGGACAGGGGCTAACTATGGCTACACCTTC	CASTPWTGANYGYTF
TRBV7-8	NA	NA	TRBJ2-5	TGTGCCAGCAGCTTAGGTGCGACCCCGTGGGAGACCCAGTACTTC	CASSLGATPWETQYF
TRBV28	NA	TRBD2	TRBJ2-1	TGTGCCAGCAGTCCCGGGACTAGCGGGAACGGTGAGCAGTTCTTC	CASSPGTSGNGEQFF
TRBV5-6	NA	NA	TRBJ2-3	TGTGCCAGCAGCTTGGAGGTCGGCACAGATACGCAGTATTTT	CASSLEVGTDTQYF
TRBV18	once	TRBD2	TRBJ2-1	TGTGCCAGCTCACCACGGACCGGGGGGTATGGCAATGAGCAGTTCTTC	CASSPRTGGYGNEQFF
TRBV5-1	NA	TRBD1	TRBJ2-1	TGCGCCAGCAGCTTAACAGGGGGCAGGTACAATGAGCAGTTCTTC	CASSLTGGRYNEQFF
TRBV6-1	once	NA	TRBJ2-2	TGTGCCAGCACCGAAGGCGGGGAGCTGTTTTTT	CASTEGGELFF
TRBV19	once	NA	TRBJ1-5	TGTGCCAGTAGTCCTAGGGGCATTAGCAATCAGCCCCAGCATTTT	CASSPRGISNQPQHF
TRBV5-1	once	TRBD2	TRBJ2-5	TGCGCCAGCAGCTTGTTGACTAGCGGGGAGGAGACCCAGTACTTC	CASSLLTSGEETQYF
TRBV5-1	NA	TRBD2	TRBJ2-3	TGCGCCAGCAGCTTGGCCGTCAGCGGGACTGGCACAGATACGCAGTATTTT	CASSLAVSGTGTDTQYF
TRBV5-6	NA	NA	TRBJ1-5	TGTGCCAGCAGCTTAGGTGGATATAGCAATCAGCCCCAGCATTTT	CASSLGGYSNQPQHF
TRBV4-3	NA	TRBD2	TRBJ2-1	TGCGCCAGCAGCGCCCGGCTAGCGGGAGTCAATGAGCAGTTCTTC	CASSARLAGVNEQFF
TRBV6-1	NA	NA	TRBJ1-5	TGTGCCAGCAGTGGATTGGACAGTCGGGGGTTTCGGAATCAGCCCCAGCATTTT	CASSGLDSRGFRNQPQHF
TRBV6-1	NA	NA	TRBJ1-4	TGTGCCAGCAGTGAGGTGGGGTGGCCAACTAATGAAAAACTGTTTTTT	CASSEVGWPTNEKLFF
TRBV5-1	NA	TRBD2	TRBJ2-2	TGCGCCAGCAGCTGGGGACTAGCGGGAGCATTTAGCACCGGGGAGCTGTTTTTT	CASSWGLAGAFSTGELFF
TRBV29-1	NA	TRBD2	TRBJ2-3	TGCAGCGTTCGGACTAGCGGATTCACAGATACGCAGTATTTT	CSVRTSGFTDTQYF
TRBV14	NA	TRBD1	TRBJ1-6	TGTGCCAGCAGCCAGTGGGACAGGGCTACTTCACCCCTCCACTTT	CASSQWDRATSPLHF
TRBV7-2	once	NA	TRBJ2-7	TGTGCCAGCACCCCCCGGTCGAGCTCCTACGAGCAGTACTTC	CASTPRSSSYEQYF
TRBV28	NA	TRBD2	TRBJ2-5	TGTGCCAGCAGCCCCTTCGTGGCGGGAGCGGGTGAGACCCAGTACTTC	CASSPFVAGAGETQYF
TRBV15	NA	NA	TRBJ1-1	TGTGCCTCTAGCCCGGGAATGAACACTGAAGCTTTCTTT	CASSPGMNTEAFF
TRBV27	NA	TRBD2	TRBJ2-5	TGTGCCAGCAGCCCAACACTAGCGGGAGGTCTCCTGGGGGAGACCCAGTACTTC	CASSPTLAGGLLGETQYF
TRBV7-2	NA	NA	TRBJ1-3	TGTGCCAGCAGCCCCCCCGGAAACACCATATATTTT	CASSPPGNTIYF
TRBV5-1	NA	TRBD2	TRBJ2-1	TGCGCCAGCAGCTTGGCCTGGCTAGCGGGAGTTAATGAGCAGTTCTTC	CASSLAWLAGVNEQFF
TRBV19	NA	TRBD1	TRBJ2-1	TGTGCCAGTAGTACCCAGGGGGCGCGGAGTGAGCAGTTCTTC	CASSTQGARSEQFF
TRBV5-4	NA	TRBD2	TRBJ2-3	TGTGCCAGCAGCTGGCCGGGACTACGATCGACAGATACGCAGTATTTT	CASSWPGLRSTDTQYF
TRBV6-6	NA	TRBD1	TRBJ1-4	TGTGCCAGCAGCGAGGACAGGGCTAATGAAAAACTGTTTTTT	CASSEDRANEKLFF
TRBV6-5	NA	TRBD1	TRBJ1-1	TGTGCCAGCAGGGACAGGGCAGATGAAGCTTTCTTT	CASRDRADEAFF
TRBV7-2	NA	NA	TRBJ1-2	TGTGCCAGCAGCTTAGGTGTAGATAACTATGGCTACACCTTC	CASSLGVDNYGYTF
TRBV11-3	NA	NA	TRBJ1-2	TGTGCCAGCAGCTTTGAACAGGGACGTGGCTACACCTTC	CASSFEQGRGYTF
TRBV7-9	NA	NA	TRBJ2-7	TGTGCCAGCAGCTTGGATGCCTCCTACGAGCAGTACTTC	CASSLDASYEQYF
TRBV29-1	NA	NA	TRBJ2-7	TGCAGCGCGGAGGGGGGGTTCTCCTACGAGCAGTACTTC	CSAEGGFSYEQYF
TRBV7-2	NA	NA	TRBJ2-5	TGTGCCAGCAGTACCTCCGATAAAGAGACCCAGTACTTC	CASSTSDKETQYF